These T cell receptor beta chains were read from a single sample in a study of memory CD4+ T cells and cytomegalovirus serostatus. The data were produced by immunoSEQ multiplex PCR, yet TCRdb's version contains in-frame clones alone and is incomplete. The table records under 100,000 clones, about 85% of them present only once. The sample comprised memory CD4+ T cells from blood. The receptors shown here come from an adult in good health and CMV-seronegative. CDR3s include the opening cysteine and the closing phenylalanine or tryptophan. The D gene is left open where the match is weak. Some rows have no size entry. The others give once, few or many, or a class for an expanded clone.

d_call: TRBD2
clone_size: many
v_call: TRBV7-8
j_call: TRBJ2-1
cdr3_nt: TGTGCCAGCAGCTCGCCGGGAGGGGGAAACAATGAGCAGTTCTTC
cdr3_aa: CASSSPGGGNNEQFF

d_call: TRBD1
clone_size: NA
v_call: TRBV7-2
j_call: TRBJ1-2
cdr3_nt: TGTGCCAGCAGCTTTCAGGCAGGGGGCTCCTATGGCTACACCTTC
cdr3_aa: CASSFQAGGSYGYTF

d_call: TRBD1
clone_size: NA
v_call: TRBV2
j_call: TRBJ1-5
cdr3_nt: TGTGCCAGCAGGATGGGACAGGGGGAATTTAGCAATCAGCCCCAGCATTTT
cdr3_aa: CASRMGQGEFSNQPQHF

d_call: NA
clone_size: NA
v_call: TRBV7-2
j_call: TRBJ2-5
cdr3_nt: TGTGCCAGCAGCTTAGCGCACGGGCTTCAAGAGACCCAGTACTTC
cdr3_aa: CASSLAHGLQETQYF

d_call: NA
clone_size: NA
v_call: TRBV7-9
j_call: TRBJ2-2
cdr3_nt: TGTGCCAGCAGCTTAGAGGGAACCGGGGAGCTGTTTTTT
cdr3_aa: CASSLEGTGELFF

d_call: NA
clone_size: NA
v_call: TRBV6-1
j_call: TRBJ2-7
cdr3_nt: TGTGCCAGCAGTCGGGAGCCTCGGGGGTACGAGCAGTACTTC
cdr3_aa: CASSREPRGYEQYF

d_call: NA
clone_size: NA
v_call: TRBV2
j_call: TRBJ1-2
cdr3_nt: TGTGCCAGCAGGGTTAGACAGACAAATAACTATGGCTACACCTTC
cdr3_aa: CASRVRQTNNYGYTF

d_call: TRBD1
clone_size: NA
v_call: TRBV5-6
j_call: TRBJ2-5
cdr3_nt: TGTGCCAGCAGCTTGGTACAGGGGTTCGAGACCCAGTACTTC
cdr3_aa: CASSLVQGFETQYF

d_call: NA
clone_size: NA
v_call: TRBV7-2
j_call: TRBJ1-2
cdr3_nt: TGTGCCAGCAGCTTGACAGCCGGTGGCTACACCTTC
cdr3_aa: CASSLTAGGYTF

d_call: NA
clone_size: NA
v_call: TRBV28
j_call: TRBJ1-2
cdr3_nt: TGTGCCAGCAGTTTACCCGCGGACATCAGGAAAGGCTACACCTTC
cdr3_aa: CASSLPADIRKGYTF

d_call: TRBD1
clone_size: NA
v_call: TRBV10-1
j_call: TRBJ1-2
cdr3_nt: TGCGCCAGCAGCCCAGGGGGAAACTATGGCTACACCTTC
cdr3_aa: CASSPGGNYGYTF